The 22 T cell receptor beta chains listed next were all sequenced from one sample in a study of blood T cells in healthy people across ages. A J-beta primer mix and a sample-barcoded 5' primer were used in a second PCR of about 6 to 12 cycles. One entry per CDR3 protein, called by TCRdb with MiXCR from the 5' RACE reads. The sample includes 800,000 to 950,000 distinct CDR3 sequences, approximately 32% of them seen just once. Another study also made use of these data, one on T cells of mothers and their children.

The specimen was blood. The receptors originated from a woman between 40 and 50 years old in good health.

This clonotype has more than one count but fewer than ten. The V gene is TRBV7-9, the J gene TRBJ2-1; either TRBD1 or TRBD2 may supply D (5 bases each). The CDR3 consists of 14 residues. The germline V gene has CDR1 SEHNR and CDR2 FQNEAQ (reference sequence). Trimming took 11 bases from V and 2 from J, leaving 16 bases between them. CDR3 region: CAVRDGRTYNEQFF. CDR3 sequence (DNA): TGTGCCGTCCGGGACGGCCGAACCTACAATGAGCAGTTCTTC.

The chain joins TRBV27 to TRBJ2-7; TRBD2 matches at 13 bases. CDR3 length: 16 amino acids. Germline values: CDR1 MNHEY, CDR2 SMNVEV (reference sequence). V gave up 5 bases and J gave up 3 bases; unmatched junction bases: 7. The CDR3 spells CASSPSRLAGGYEQYF. The CDR3 DNA sequence: TGTGCCAGCAGTCCCTCGAGACTAGCGGGGGGCTACGAGCAGTACTTC.

The chain links TRBV28 to TRBJ2-7; 13 nucleotides align to TRBD2. Germline CDR1 MDHEN, CDR2 SYDVKM. V shed 5 bases, J shed 1 base, and the junction held 11 bases outside the gene matches. This CDR3 comprises 18 residues. CDR3 DNA: TGTGCCAGCAGTACCCTCGGGACTAGCGGGGACTTTTCCTACGAGCAGTACTTC. This translates into CASSTLGTSGDFSYEQYF. Based on the CDR3 plus reference TRBV28 and TRBJ2-7, the full variable domain is DVKVTQSSRYLVKRTGEKVFLECVQDMDHENMFWYRQDPGLGLRLIYFSYDVKMKEKGDIPEGYSVSREKKERFSLILESASTNQTSMYLCASSTLGTSGDFSYEQYFGPGTRLTVT.

On this clonotype itself: This sequence may be a read error, since a much larger clone differs from it by one base. The rearrangement joins TRBV5-6 to TRBJ1-2, with a tentative D call TRBD1 (5 bases). The CDR3 sequence is 13 residues long. Germline V lookup: CDR1 SGHDT, CDR2 YYEEEE. CDR3 bases: TGTGTCAGCAGCTTCGGCGGGGGAGCTGGCTACACCTTC. As protein: CVSSFGGGAGYTF.

This rearrangement joins TRBV20-1 to TRBJ1-4; D uncertain. CDR3 length equals 17 residues. Trimming pared 6 bases from V and 0 bases from J, leaving 20 bases between. CDR1 and CDR2 (germline): DFQATT, SNEGSKA (reference sequence). The CDR3 reads CSARIGSGLATNEKLFF. The DNA for the CDR3 is TGCAGTGCCCGAATCGGGTCAGGACTGGCAACTAATGAAAAACTGTTTTTT.

This clonotype came up many times. This chain joins TRBV27 and TRBJ2-3; TRBD1 matches at 9 bases. After removal of 6 bases from V and 3 bases from J, the junction contained 10 bases not matched to a gene. The CDR3 spans 16 residues. The germline V gene has CDR1 MNHEY and CDR2 SMNVEV (reference sequence). For the CDR3, the DNA is TGTGCCAGCAGCTCCCTGTGGGACAGGGAAACAGATACGCAGTATTTT. This encodes CASSSLWDRETDTQYF.

The V and J genes are TRBV10-3 and TRBJ1-5; the match to TRBD1 covers 8 bases. Germline V lookup: CDR1 ENHRY, CDR2 SYGVKD. The CDR3 covers 16 residues. J was trimmed by 5 bases and V by 0 bases; bases with no gene match: 6. CDR3 coding DNA: TGTGCCATCAGTGAGTCTGGGCAGGGGGCTCATCAGCCCCAGCATTTT. Its protein is CAISESGQGAHQPQHF.

This clonotype was recorded a few times. This chain connects TRBV5-1 to TRBJ2-3, with TRBD1 as a possible D gene (6 bases). This CDR3 has 15 amino acids. V lost 0 bases and J lost 0, with 8 bases in between. The germline V gene has CDR1 SGHRS and CDR2 YFSETQ. The CDR3, as DNA: TGCGCCAGCAGCTTGGGTGACAGGAGCACAGATACGCAGTATTTT. This sequence encodes CASSLGDRSTDTQYF.

This clonotype has just a few counts. The junction shows a germline mismatch at one end, possibly a read error. V and J are TRBV7-7 and TRBJ2-1; D not resolved. TRBJ2-7 matches the DNA end more closely, so the J call is doubtful. The CDR3 has 17 residues. Germline V gives CDR1 SSHAT, CDR2 FNYEAQ (reference sequence). The CDR3 DNA reads TGTGCTAGCAGCTTATCGTACCTTCGAAGCTCCTACAATGAGCAGTACTTC. Translated, it gives CASSLSYLRSSYNEQYF.

For this clonotype: A much larger clone lies one base from this, so it may be a read error. For the CDR3, the DNA is TGCAGCGTTGAACTCGACAGGGCGGGCTATGGCTACACCTTC. This gives the protein CSVELDRAGYGYTF. The rearrangement links TRBV29-1 to TRBJ1-2; 7 bases fit TRBD1. V lost 2 bases and J lost 4; bases outside the gene matches: 7. CDR1 and CDR2 (germline): SQVTM, ANQGSEA. There are 14 residues in the CDR3.

The chain employs TRBV24-1 and TRBJ2-3; D could derive from TRBD1 or TRBD2 (7 bases each). Germline CDR1 is KGHDR and CDR2 is SFDVKD. The CDR3 extends over 15 amino acids. Trimming cost V 2 bases and J 6 bases, with 14 bases left between them. Here the CDR3 reads CATSDSRGGGDTQYF. The CDR3 DNA is TGTGCCACCAGTGATTCCCGGGGAGGGGGCGATACGCAGTATTTT.

Regarding this clonotype: A much bigger clone sits one base away, suggesting this may be a read error. V is TRBV6-6 and J is TRBJ2-1, with D possibly TRBD1 on 6 matching bases. Germline V gives CDR1 MNHNY, CDR2 SVGAGI (reference sequence). V dropped 0 bases and J dropped 10 bases, with 16 bases sitting between them. The CDR3 runs to 15 residues. The CDR3 DNA reads TGTGCCAGCAGTTACTCGGCAGGGGCCTCCTACGAGCAGTTCTTC. It yields the protein CASSYSAGASYEQFF.

Only a few counts were recorded for this clonotype. This rearrangement joins TRBV7-8 to TRBJ1-6; 9 bases agree with TRBD1. Germline V gene sequence: CDR1 SGHVS, CDR2 FQNEAQ. The V segment lost 5 bases and the J segment 7 bases; nucleotides outside the gene matches: 3. The CDR3 is made up of 14 amino acids. CDR3 sequence (DNA): TGTGCCAGCAGCGGACAGGGGCGAAATTCACCCCTCCACTTT. Its protein is CASSGQGRNSPLHF.

This clonotype was recorded a few times. The V and J genes are TRBV28 and TRBJ2-3; 9 positions match TRBD1. The CDR3 is made up of 14 amino acids. Germline V gene sequence: CDR1 MDHEN, CDR2 SYDVKM. The ends lost 4 bases at V and 3 bases at J; junction bases unmatched: 2. The CDR3: CASSYRGHTDTQYF. The CDR3 DNA follows: TGTGCCAGCAGTTACAGGGGGCATACAGATACGCAGTATTTT.

The chain carries TRBV4-3 and TRBJ2-6; tentative D call: TRBD1 (6 bases). CDR1 is LGHNA, CDR2 YSLEER, per germline. CDR3 length: 17 residues. V dropped 0 bases and J dropped 0 bases, with 9 bases sitting between them. CDR3 DNA: TGCGCCAGCAGCCAAGATCAGGGGCACTCTGGGGCCAACGTCCTGACTTTC. It is translated as CASSQDQGHSGANVLTF.

This clonotype was seen only once. This rearrangement joins TRBV29-1 to TRBJ2-7; tentative D call: TRBD1 (5 bases). Germline V gene lookup returns CDR1 SQVTM and CDR2 ANQGSEA. This CDR3 contains 13 residues. The V end lost 6 bases, the J end lost 1 base, and 13 bases lay between the germline ends. Here the CDR3 DNA reads TGCAGCGTCGCTCGCCCAGGGTCCTACGAGCAGTACTTC. Amino acids: CSVARPGSYEQYF.

This clonotype was counted many times. The chain is built from TRBV18 and TRBJ2-1; D remains unclear. Germline-derived CDR1 and CDR2 are KGHSH and LQKENI. This CDR3 comprises 12 residues. V shed 4 bases and J shed 10 bases, with 11 bases lying between them. In nucleotides, the CDR3 is TGTGCCAGCTCACATGGGGAAGGGGAGCAGTTCTTC. It yields the protein CASSHGEGEQFF.

The V call is TRBV7-9, the J call TRBJ1-1; D unresolved. The CDR3 covers 14 residues. Per the germline V gene, CDR1 is SEHNR and CDR2 is FQNEAQ (reference sequence). The ends were cut back, 5 bases at V and 0 bases at J, with 10 bases in the middle. This CDR3 reads CASSLGPMNTEAFF. Written as DNA, the CDR3 is TGTGCCAGCAGCCTTGGCCCCATGAACACTGAAGCTTTCTTT. Full variable domain (missing parts from reference TRBV7-9 and TRBJ1-1): DTGVSQNPRHKITKRGQNVTFRCDPISEHNRLYWYRQTLGQGPEFLTYFQNEAQLEKSRLLSDRFSAERPKGSFSTLEIQRTEQGDSAMYLCASSLGPMNTEAFFGQGTRLTVV.

A remark on this clonotype: A much larger clone differs by one base, so this may be a read error. This chain uses TRBV11-2 with TRBJ1-4; possible D gene TRBD1, 5 bases. This CDR3 comprises 15 residues. V lost 4 bases to trimming and J lost 10 bases, with 19 bases between them. Germline lookup yields CDR1 SGHAT and CDR2 FQNNGV. CDR3 amino acids: CASSSVSRATGKLFF. DNA for the CDR3: TGTGCCAGCAGCTCAGTTTCCAGGGCCACAGGAAAACTGTTTTTT.

Note on this clonotype: A read error may explain this, as a much larger clone is one base away. The chain combines TRBV29-1 with TRBJ2-5, with a possible D match to TRBD2 (6 bases). The CDR3 covers 13 residues. Germline CDR1 and CDR2: SQVTM and ANQGSEA. Trimming removed 5 bases at V and 5 bases at J, with 15 bases between. CDR3 sequence: CSVLGSGRETQYF. CDR3 DNA sequence: TGCAGCGTTCTGGGGTCGGGGAGGGAGACCCAGTACTTC.

The chain is built from TRBV29-1 and TRBJ2-2; D is possibly TRBD1 (6 bases). V shed 4 bases and J shed 3 bases, with 12 bases lying between them. CDR1 and CDR2 from the germline V gene are SQVTM and ANQGSEA. The CDR3 covers 14 residues. The CDR3 sequence: CSVALQGYTGELFF. In DNA form, the CDR3 reads TGCAGCGTTGCTTTGCAGGGGTACACCGGGGAGCTGTTTTTT.

Points on this clonotype: This may stem from a read error, because a much larger clone lies one nucleotide away. The CDR3 reads CSVDSTGGNTGERFF. The CDR3 region has the DNA TGCAGCGTTGATAGTACAGGGGGCAACACCGGGGAGCGGTTTTTT. The V call is TRBV29-1, the J call TRBJ2-2; TRBD1 matches at 9 bases. CDR3 length equals 15 residues. The germline V gene has CDR1 SQVTM and CDR2 ANQGSEA.